The rows below give T cell receptor beta chains drawn from one sample of a study of CD8 T cells in Susac syndrome. TCRdb re-called the immunoSEQ multiplex PCR reads with MiXCR, one entry per CDR3 protein. Of approximately 190,000 distinct CDR3 sequences listed, approximately 94% are singletons. Sequences were obtained from CD4+ T cells from PBMCs. The receptors derive from a human donor with Susac syndrome. The CDR3 runs from the conserved cysteine through the conserved F or W. Each record gives: V gene, D gene, J gene, CDR3 protein. D genes are given only for firm matches.

v_call: TRBV12-3/TRBV12-4; d_call: TRBD1; j_call: TRBJ2-7; cdr3_aa: CASVRDRGHEQYF
v_call: TRBV6-1; d_call: TRBD2; j_call: TRBJ2-7; cdr3_aa: CASSPLGGTIGYEQYF
v_call: TRBV29-1; d_call: -; j_call: TRBJ2-5; cdr3_aa: CSARWETQYF
v_call: TRBV20-1; d_call: -; j_call: TRBJ1-5; cdr3_aa: CSAREGPQAQHF
v_call: TRBV20-1; d_call: -; j_call: TRBJ2-5; cdr3_aa: CSARTQTGENQETQYF
v_call: TRBV7-2; d_call: TRBD1; j_call: TRBJ2-7; cdr3_aa: CASSLRTGAISSYEQYF
v_call: TRBV3-1; d_call: -; j_call: TRBJ1-4; cdr3_aa: CASSHWETNEKLFF
v_call: TRBV20-1; d_call: -; j_call: TRBJ1-4; cdr3_aa: CSASGGVKGNEKLFF
v_call: TRBV7-9; d_call: TRBD2; j_call: TRBJ2-3; cdr3_aa: CASSLEGRLTGGTDTQYF
v_call: TRBV30; d_call: -; j_call: TRBJ2-7; cdr3_aa: CAWRGVLTSTEQYF
v_call: TRBV18; d_call: -; j_call: TRBJ2-1; cdr3_aa: CASSPRQGGTNEQFF
v_call: TRBV12-3/TRBV12-4; d_call: -; j_call: TRBJ2-1; cdr3_aa: CASRPGVGNEQFF
v_call: TRBV11-2; d_call: -; j_call: TRBJ2-5; cdr3_aa: CASSFWTHQETQYF
v_call: TRBV9; d_call: -; j_call: TRBJ2-7; cdr3_aa: CASSSSTTNLGAGEQYF
v_call: TRBV7-3; d_call: TRBD1; j_call: TRBJ2-1; cdr3_aa: CASSWDSSYNEQFF
v_call: TRBV7-3; d_call: TRBD2; j_call: TRBJ2-5; cdr3_aa: CASSFGGGASGTQYF
v_call: TRBV19; d_call: -; j_call: TRBJ1-1; cdr3_aa: CATRSGGSTEAFF
v_call: TRBV2; d_call: -; j_call: TRBJ2-3; cdr3_aa: CASTLRDTQYF
v_call: TRBV5-1; d_call: -; j_call: TRBJ2-5; cdr3_aa: CASSDIRGETQYF
v_call: TRBV29-1; d_call: TRBD2; j_call: TRBJ2-5; cdr3_aa: CSVRLRVRRGDWETQYF
v_call: TRBV4-3; d_call: -; j_call: TRBJ2-3; cdr3_aa: CASRFSSVGTDTQYF
v_call: TRBV7-8; d_call: TRBD2; j_call: TRBJ2-3; cdr3_aa: CASSSSTSGVDTQYF
v_call: TRBV12-3/TRBV12-4; d_call: -; j_call: TRBJ2-3; cdr3_aa: CASSPRDRARKTQYF
v_call: TRBV19; d_call: TRBD1; j_call: TRBJ2-5; cdr3_aa: CASKPGQGKETQYF
v_call: TRBV30; d_call: -; j_call: TRBJ1-2; cdr3_aa: CAWSSRGSTF
v_call: TRBV20-1; d_call: TRBD1; j_call: TRBJ1-1; cdr3_aa: CSASQGWTEAFF
v_call: TRBV18; d_call: -; j_call: TRBJ1-2; cdr3_aa: CASSPRGDGYTF
v_call: TRBV6-5; d_call: -; j_call: TRBJ1-4; cdr3_aa: CASSLISRPGEKLFF
v_call: TRBV12-3/TRBV12-4; d_call: TRBD1; j_call: TRBJ1-2; cdr3_aa: CASRPGQGPYGYTF
v_call: TRBV29-1; d_call: TRBD2; j_call: TRBJ2-3; cdr3_aa: CSVHGSRGSGGTDTQYF